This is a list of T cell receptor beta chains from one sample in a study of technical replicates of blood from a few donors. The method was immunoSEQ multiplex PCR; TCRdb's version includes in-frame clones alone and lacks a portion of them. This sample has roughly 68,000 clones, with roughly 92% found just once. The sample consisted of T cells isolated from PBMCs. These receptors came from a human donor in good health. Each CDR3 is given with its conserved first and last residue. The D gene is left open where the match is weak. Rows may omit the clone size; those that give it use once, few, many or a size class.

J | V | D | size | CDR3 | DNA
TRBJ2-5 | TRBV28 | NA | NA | CASRASRVYQETQYF | TGTGCCAGCCGAGCGAGCCGGGTCTACCAAGAGACCCAGTACTTC
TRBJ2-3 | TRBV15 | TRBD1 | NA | CATSRDRGIDTQYF | TGTGCCACCAGCCGTGACAGGGGCATAGATACGCAGTATTTT
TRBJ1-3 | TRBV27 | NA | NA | CASSLSADGNTIYF | TGTGCCAGCAGTTTATCGGCGGATGGAAACACCATATATTTT
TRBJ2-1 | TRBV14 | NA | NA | CASSQDKEAGYYDDEQFF | TGTGCCAGCAGCCAAGACAAGGAGGCAGGTTATTATGACGATGAGCAGTTCTTC
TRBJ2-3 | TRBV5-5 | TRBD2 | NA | CASPKGLASTDTQYF | TGTGCCAGTCCAAAGGGACTAGCGAGCACAGATACGCAGTATTTT
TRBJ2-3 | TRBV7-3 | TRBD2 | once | CASSPFRTSGTATDTQYF | TGTGCCAGCAGCCCCTTCCGGACTAGCGGGACGGCAACAGATACGCAGTATTTT
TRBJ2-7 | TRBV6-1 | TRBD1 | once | CASSDTTGSISYEQYF | TGTGCCAGCAGTGATACGACAGGGAGTATATCCTACGAGCAGTACTTC
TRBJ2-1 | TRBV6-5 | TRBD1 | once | CASSAGQGGYEQFF | TGTGCCAGCAGCGCCGGACAGGGGGGCTATGAGCAGTTCTTC
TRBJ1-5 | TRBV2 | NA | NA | CASSELRGGQPQHF | TGTGCCAGCAGTGAACTGAGGGGGGGACAGCCCCAGCATTTT
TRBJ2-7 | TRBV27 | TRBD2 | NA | CASRASGRSYEQYF | TGTGCCAGCAGGGCTAGCGGGAGAAGTTACGAGCAGTACTTC
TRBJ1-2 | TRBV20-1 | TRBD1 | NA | CRGDRESGYTF | TGCAGGGGGGACAGGGAGAGTGGCTACACCTTC
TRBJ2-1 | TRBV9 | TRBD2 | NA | CASSALSGRADNEQFF | TGTGCCAGCAGCGCACTTAGCGGGAGGGCCGATAATGAGCAGTTCTTC
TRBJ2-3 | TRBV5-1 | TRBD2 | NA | CASSLTRGGSSDTQYF | TGCGCCAGCAGCTTGACAAGGGGCGGGAGCTCAGATACGCAGTATTTT
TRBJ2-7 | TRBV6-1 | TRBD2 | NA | CASRILASYEQYF | TGTGCCAGCAGGATACTAGCGTCCTACGAGCAGTACTTC
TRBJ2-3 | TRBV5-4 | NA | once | CASSFDSFTDTQYF | TGTGCCAGCAGCTTCGACAGCTTCACAGATACGCAGTATTTT
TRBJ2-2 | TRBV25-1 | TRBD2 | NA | CASSGPERETLGGELFF | TGTGCCAGCAGTGGACCGGAGCGGGAGACCCTGGGCGGGGAGCTGTTTTTT
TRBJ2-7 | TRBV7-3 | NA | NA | CASSDRLVYHEQYF | TGTGCCAGCAGCGATCGACTAGTTTACCACGAGCAGTACTTC
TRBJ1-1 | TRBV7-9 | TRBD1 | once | CASSFRGTGNMNTEAFF | TGTGCCAGCAGCTTTAGGGGGACAGGGAACATGAACACTGAAGCTTTCTTT
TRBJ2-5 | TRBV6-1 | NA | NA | CASSTTGETQYF | TGTGCCAGCAGTACTACAGGAGAGACCCAGTACTTC
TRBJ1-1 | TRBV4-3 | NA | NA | CASSRQGNTEAFF | TGCGCCAGCAGCCGTCAGGGGAACACTGAAGCTTTCTTT
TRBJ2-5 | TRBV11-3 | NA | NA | CASSPGQPQETQYF | TGTGCCAGCAGCCCCGGACAGCCTCAAGAGACCCAGTACTTC
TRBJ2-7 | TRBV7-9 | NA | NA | CASSHSYEQYF | TGTGCCAGCAGCCACTCCTACGAGCAGTACTTC
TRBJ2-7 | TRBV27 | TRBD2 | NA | CASSLGLAGGPPYEQYF | TGTGCCAGCAGCCTAGGACTAGCGGGAGGGCCACCCTACGAGCAGTACTTC
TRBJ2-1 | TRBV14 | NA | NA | CASSQHLGRYSYNEQFF | TGTGCCAGCAGCCAACACCTAGGCCGATACTCCTACAATGAGCAGTTCTTC
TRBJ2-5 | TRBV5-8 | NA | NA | CASSLGQVLETQYF | TGTGCCAGCAGCTTGGGACAGGTCTTAGAGACCCAGTACTTC
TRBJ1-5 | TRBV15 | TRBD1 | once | CATSRDRTGRNF | TGTGCCACCAGCAGAGATAGGACAGGGAGGAATTTT
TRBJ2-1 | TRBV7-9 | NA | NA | CASTRMGDYNEQFF | TGTGCCAGCACCAGAATGGGAGACTACAATGAGCAGTTCTTC
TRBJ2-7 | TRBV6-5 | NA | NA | CASSYSMRTYEQYF | TGTGCCAGCAGTTACTCGATGCGGACTTACGAGCAGTACTTC
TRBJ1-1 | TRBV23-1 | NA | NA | CASSQSGATEAFF | TGCGCCAGCAGTCAATCAGGGGCCACTGAAGCTTTCTTT
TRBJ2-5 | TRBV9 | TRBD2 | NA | CASSVGGGRETQYF | TGTGCCAGCAGCGTAGGGGGCGGGAGGGAGACCCAGTACTTC
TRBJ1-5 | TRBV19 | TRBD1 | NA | CASNGRTGKGNQPQHF | TGTGCCAGTAATGGGCGGACAGGGAAGGGCAATCAGCCCCAGCATTTT
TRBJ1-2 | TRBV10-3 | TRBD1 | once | CATAYLGQLNYGYTF | TGTGCCACCGCCTATCTGGGACAGCTTAACTATGGCTACACCTTC